The TCR beta chain under discussion was sequenced for a study of blood T cell repertoires in COVID-19. The protocol was immunoSEQ multiplex PCR, while the TCRdb copy is restricted to in-frame clones and leaves out a portion. The data hold about 330,000 clones, with about 90% observed a single time. The CDR3 has 16 residues. Germline lookup yields CDR1 MNHNS and CDR2 SASEGT. V lost 2 bases and J lost 5, with 15 bases in between. What the recovered Cohort 3 donors had was two negative PCRs, clearance, or symptom resolution. The J gene is TRBJ2-2, the V gene TRBV6-1; the D is unclear. The clonotype was recovered from a man aged 30-40 years who had recovered from COVID-19. Sequencing was carried out using PBMCs or T cells enriched from blood (not recorded which). The CDR3 DNA reads as TGTGCCAGCAGTGAACAAGTTGGCGGTGTAACCGGGGAGCTGTTTTTT. This sequence encodes CASSEQVGGVTGELFF.